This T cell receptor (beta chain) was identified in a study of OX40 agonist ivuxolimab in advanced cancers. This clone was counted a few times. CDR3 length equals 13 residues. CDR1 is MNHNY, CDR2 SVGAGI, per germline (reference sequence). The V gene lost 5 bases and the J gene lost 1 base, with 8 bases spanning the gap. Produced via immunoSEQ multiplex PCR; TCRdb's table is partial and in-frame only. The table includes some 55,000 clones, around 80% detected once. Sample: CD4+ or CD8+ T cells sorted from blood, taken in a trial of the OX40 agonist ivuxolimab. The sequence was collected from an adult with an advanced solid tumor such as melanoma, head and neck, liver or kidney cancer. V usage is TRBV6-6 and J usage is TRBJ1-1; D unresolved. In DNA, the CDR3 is TGTGCCAGCAGTCTCGTTACGAACACTGAAGCTTTCTTT. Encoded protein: CASSLVTNTEAFF.